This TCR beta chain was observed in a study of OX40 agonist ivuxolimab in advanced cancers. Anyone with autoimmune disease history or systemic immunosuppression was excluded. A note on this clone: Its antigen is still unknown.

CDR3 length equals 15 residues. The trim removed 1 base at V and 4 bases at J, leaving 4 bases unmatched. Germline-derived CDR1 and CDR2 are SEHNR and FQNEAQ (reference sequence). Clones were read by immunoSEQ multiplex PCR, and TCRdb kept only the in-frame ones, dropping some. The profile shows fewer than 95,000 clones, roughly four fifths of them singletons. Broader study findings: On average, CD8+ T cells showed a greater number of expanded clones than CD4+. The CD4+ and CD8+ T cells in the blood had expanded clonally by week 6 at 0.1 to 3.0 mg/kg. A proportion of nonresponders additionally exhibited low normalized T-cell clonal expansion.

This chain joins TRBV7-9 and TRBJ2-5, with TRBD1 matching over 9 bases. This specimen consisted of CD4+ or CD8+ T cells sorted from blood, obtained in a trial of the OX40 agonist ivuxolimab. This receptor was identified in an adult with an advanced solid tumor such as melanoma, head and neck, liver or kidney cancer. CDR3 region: CASSLGDRDRETQYF. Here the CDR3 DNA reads TGTGCCAGCAGCTTAGGGGACAGGGACCGAGAGACCCAGTACTTC.